This T cell receptor (beta chain) originates from a study of OX40 agonist ivuxolimab in advanced cancers. Trimming removed 9 bases from V and 0 bases from J, with 8 bases in between. Germline assignment: CDR1 WNHNN and CDR2 SYGVQD (reference sequence). The CDR3 contains 12 residues. TCRdb's copy holds only in-frame clones and misses some; the assay was immunoSEQ multiplex PCR. The sample shows about 61,000 clones, approximately 93% of them seen only once. The sequence derives from an adult with an advanced solid tumor such as melanoma, head and neck, liver or kidney cancer. The material was CD4+ or CD8+ T cells sorted from blood, obtained in a trial of the OX40 agonist ivuxolimab. V gene TRBV10-1 combines with J gene TRBJ1-2; D is undetermined. CDR3 protein: CASVPANYGYTF. The CDR3 DNA follows: TGCGCCAGTGTCCCCGCTAACTATGGCTACACCTTC.